These T cell receptor beta chains were read from a single sample in a study of blood T cell repertoires in COVID-19. Assay: immunoSEQ multiplex PCR; the TCRdb copy retains only in-frame clones and omits some. Here the sample spans 200,000 or so clones, about 87% being singletons. Material: PBMCs or T cells enriched from blood (not recorded which). The receptors derive from a woman aged 25 to 39 who had recovered from COVID-19. Each CDR3 is given with its conserved first and last residue. A D gene is named only where the DNA matches it firmly. Only some rows state a clone size, as once, few, many or a class for expanded clones.

J: TRBJ2-2
D: TRBD1
size: once
V: TRBV7-7
DNA: TGTGCCAGCAGCTTAGGGGACAGTTCATCCGGGGAGCTGTTTTTT
CDR3: CASSLGDSSSGELFF

J: TRBJ1-2
D: NA
size: once
V: TRBV6-1
DNA: TGTGCCAGCAGTGAGCGGGGCTATGGCTACACCTTC
CDR3: CASSERGYGYTF

J: TRBJ2-1
D: TRBD2
size: NA
V: TRBV7-8
DNA: TGTGCCAGCAGCCAACTGACTAGCGGGGCCTACAATGAGCAGTTCTTC
CDR3: CASSQLTSGAYNEQFF

J: TRBJ1-5
D: NA
size: NA
V: TRBV4-1
DNA: TGCGCCAGCAGCCGGGGCCTCAATCAGCCCCAGCATTTT
CDR3: CASSRGLNQPQHF

J: TRBJ1-3
D: NA
size: NA
V: TRBV2
DNA: TGTGCCAGCAGTGAAGAACAGGCGGGAAACACCATATATTTT
CDR3: CASSEEQAGNTIYF

J: TRBJ1-1
D: NA
size: NA
V: TRBV19
DNA: TGTGCCAGTAGTAGCCAGGTAGGCACTGAAGCTTTCTTT
CDR3: CASSSQVGTEAFF

J: TRBJ2-3
D: TRBD2
size: NA
V: TRBV7-9
DNA: TGTGCCAGCAGCTCTAGCGGGGCAGATACGCAGTATTTT
CDR3: CASSSSGADTQYF

J: TRBJ1-1
D: NA
size: NA
V: TRBV6-2/TRBV6-3
DNA: TGTGCCAGCAGTTACCACCCGAGCACTGAAGCTTTCTTT
CDR3: CASSYHPSTEAFF

J: TRBJ1-4
D: TRBD1
size: NA
V: TRBV7-9
DNA: TGTGCCAGCAGCCCGGACAGGCAACGGGAAAAACTGTTTTTT
CDR3: CASSPDRQREKLFF

J: TRBJ2-7
D: TRBD2
size: NA
V: TRBV27
DNA: TGTGCCAGCAGTTTATCGTCTCTAGCGGGGCGGTTCTACGAGCAGTACTTC
CDR3: CASSLSSLAGRFYEQYF

J: TRBJ1-5
D: NA
size: once
V: TRBV2
DNA: TGTGCCAGCAGAGACAGTACTAGCAATCAGCCCCAGCATTTT
CDR3: CASRDSTSNQPQHF

J: TRBJ2-7
D: NA
size: NA
V: TRBV6-2/TRBV6-3
DNA: TGTGCCAGCAGTTACCCAGGGTACTACGAGCAGTACTTC
CDR3: CASSYPGYYEQYF

J: TRBJ1-1
D: NA
size: NA
V: TRBV5-1
DNA: TGCGCCAGCAGCTTGGGCCAGGGACTATTGAACACTGAAGCTTTCTTT
CDR3: CASSLGQGLLNTEAFF

J: TRBJ1-2
D: NA
size: NA
V: TRBV7-3
DNA: TGTGCCAGCAGCTTAGGTTCTGGCAATGGCTACACCTTC
CDR3: CASSLGSGNGYTF

J: TRBJ2-7
D: NA
size: NA
V: TRBV5-4
DNA: TGTGCCAGCAGCTTTGACAGAAGCCCTGGGACCTACGAGCAGTACTTC
CDR3: CASSFDRSPGTYEQYF

J: TRBJ1-1
D: NA
size: NA
V: TRBV11-1
DNA: TGTGCCAGCAGCTTAGACCCGGGGAACACTGAAGCTTTCTTT
CDR3: CASSLDPGNTEAFF

J: TRBJ1-2
D: NA
size: NA
V: TRBV6-5
DNA: TGTGCCAGCAGCGACGGACAAGGCACTGGCTACACCTTC
CDR3: CASSDGQGTGYTF

J: TRBJ1-2
D: NA
size: NA
V: TRBV5-1
DNA: TGCGCCAGCAGCGGGTTCGCAGGGAAGTATGGCTACACCTTC
CDR3: CASSGFAGKYGYTF

J: TRBJ2-3
D: TRBD2
size: NA
V: TRBV5-4
DNA: TGTGCCAGCAGCCCCGGACTAGTAAGCACAGATACGCAGTATTTT
CDR3: CASSPGLVSTDTQYF

J: TRBJ2-7
D: NA
size: NA
V: TRBV7-6
DNA: TGTGCCAGCAGCTTAGCGCTCTACTACGAGCAGTACTTC
CDR3: CASSLALYYEQYF

J: TRBJ2-1
D: TRBD2
size: NA
V: TRBV7-2
DNA: TGTGCCAGCAGCTTAAGGCGGGGGAGCTCCTACAATGAGCAGTTCTTC
CDR3: CASSLRRGSSYNEQFF

J: TRBJ1-1
D: NA
size: NA
V: TRBV7-3
DNA: TGTGCCAGCAGCCTTCACGGCGGGCAGAACACTGAAGCTTTCTTT
CDR3: CASSLHGGQNTEAFF

J: TRBJ1-2
D: NA
size: once
V: TRBV9
DNA: TGTGCCAGCAGCAAGGTGACAGGTGACTATGGCTACACCTTC
CDR3: CASSKVTGDYGYTF

J: TRBJ1-1
D: TRBD1
size: once
V: TRBV5-4
DNA: TGTGCCAGCAGCTCCTCACATCGACAGGGCACTGAAGCTTTCTTT
CDR3: CASSSSHRQGTEAFF

J: TRBJ1-4
D: NA
size: NA
V: TRBV6-2/TRBV6-3
DNA: TGTGCCAGCAGTTACTCCCGGGGAAAACTGTTTTTT
CDR3: CASSYSRGKLFF

J: TRBJ2-7
D: TRBD1
size: NA
V: TRBV27
DNA: TGTGCCAGCAGAGCGGGACAGGGGGCCTACGAGCAGTACTTC
CDR3: CASRAGQGAYEQYF

J: TRBJ1-5
D: NA
size: NA
V: TRBV5-1
DNA: TGCGCCAGCAGCTTGGACGGGTTCGCCAATCAGCCCCAGCATTTT
CDR3: CASSLDGFANQPQHF

J: TRBJ1-2
D: NA
size: NA
V: TRBV4-1
DNA: TGCGCCAGCAGCCAAGATAAGGCAGGCTGGAACACCTTC
CDR3: CASSQDKAGWNTF

J: TRBJ2-5
D: TRBD2
size: NA
V: TRBV7-9
DNA: TGTGCCAGCAGCAACAGCGGGGGGCGGGAAGAGACCCAGTACTTC
CDR3: CASSNSGGREETQYF

J: TRBJ1-1
D: NA
size: NA
V: TRBV7-9
DNA: TGTGCCAGCAGCAAGGACAGCACGAACACTGAAGCTTTCTTT
CDR3: CASSKDSTNTEAFF

J: TRBJ1-1
D: NA
size: NA
V: TRBV6-5
DNA: TGTGCCAGCAGTTACGGGGGCAGGATGAACACTGAAGCTTTCTTT
CDR3: CASSYGGRMNTEAFF

J: TRBJ2-7
D: NA
size: NA
V: TRBV7-8
DNA: TGTGCCAGCAGCTTGACTGAAACCTACGAGCAGTACTTC
CDR3: CASSLTETYEQYF

J: TRBJ1-2
D: NA
size: NA
V: TRBV12-3/TRBV12-4
DNA: TGTGCCAGCAGTTTTCAGGGGATAAGTGGCTACACCTTC
CDR3: CASSFQGISGYTF

J: TRBJ2-5
D: TRBD1
size: NA
V: TRBV5-1
DNA: TGCGCCAGCAGCACACACAGGGGGGACACGGAGACCCAGTACTTC
CDR3: CASSTHRGDTETQYF

J: TRBJ1-1
D: NA
size: NA
V: TRBV7-3
DNA: TGTGCCAGCAGCTTAACGGGGGCAGATGAAGCTTTCTTT
CDR3: CASSLTGADEAFF

J: TRBJ2-6
D: NA
size: NA
V: TRBV7-6
DNA: TGTGCCAGCAGCTTGTCAGGGTCCTTTTACTCTGGGGCCAACGTCCTGACTTTC
CDR3: CASSLSGSFYSGANVLTF

J: TRBJ2-2
D: TRBD1
size: many
V: TRBV18
DNA: TGTGCCAGCTCACCAACAGGGGCGGGCACCGGGGAGCTGTTTTTT
CDR3: CASSPTGAGTGELFF

J: TRBJ2-7
D: NA
size: few
V: TRBV29-1
DNA: TGCAGCGTTGGAAGTCCTATCGACTACGAGCAGTACTTC
CDR3: CSVGSPIDYEQYF

J: TRBJ2-2
D: TRBD1
size: NA
V: TRBV29-1
DNA: TGCAGCGCCACCGGGACAGGGAGCACCGGGGAGCTGTTTTTT
CDR3: CSATGTGSTGELFF

J: TRBJ1-2
D: NA
size: many
V: TRBV5-1
DNA: TGCGCCAGCAGCTTGGGATTACAGGTGGATGGCTACACCTTC
CDR3: CASSLGLQVDGYTF